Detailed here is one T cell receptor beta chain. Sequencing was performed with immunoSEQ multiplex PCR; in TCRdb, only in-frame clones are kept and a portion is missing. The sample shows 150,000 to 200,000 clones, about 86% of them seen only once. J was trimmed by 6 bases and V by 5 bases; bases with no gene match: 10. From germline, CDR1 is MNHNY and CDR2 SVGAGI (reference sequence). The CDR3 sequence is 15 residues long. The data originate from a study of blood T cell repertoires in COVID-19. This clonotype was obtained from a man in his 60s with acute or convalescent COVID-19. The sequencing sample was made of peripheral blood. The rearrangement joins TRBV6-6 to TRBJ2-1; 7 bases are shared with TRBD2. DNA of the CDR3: TGTGCCAGCAGTAGGCCGGGGACTAAATTCAATGAGCAGTTCTTC. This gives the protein CASSRPGTKFNEQFF.